Following are 14 T cell receptor beta chains from one sample sequenced in a study of cytomegalovirus exposure and HLA in healthy donors. The PCR was carried out with 60 Vbeta primers and 13 Jbeta primers. The data were produced by immunoSEQ multiplex PCR, yet TCRdb's version contains in-frame clones alone and is incomplete. The repertoire holds roughly 200,000 clones, with around nine tenths as singletons. The sample comprised PBMCs. These receptors were collected from a woman in her late teens or twenties in good health and CMV-seronegative.

In this sample, this clone turned up once. This sequence joins TRBV9 and TRBJ2-7; TRBD2 agrees at 7 bases. The length of the CDR3 is 13 residues. The V gene's germline CDR1 is SGDLS and CDR2 YYNGEE. Trimming took 3 bases from V and 7 from J; bases not matched to a gene: 7. In nucleotides, the CDR3 is TGTGCCAGCAGCGCCCTACCGGGGGGTGAGCAGTACTTC. It specifies CASSALPGGEQYF.

The CDR3, as DNA: TGCGCCAGCAGCCCTTATAGCGGACAGGGAGTTGAAAAACTGTTTTTT. Its protein is CASSPYSGQGVEKLFF. The chain links TRBV4-3 to TRBJ1-4, with TRBD1 matching 8 bases. Trimming took 4 bases from V and 7 from J; bases not matched to a gene: 11. CDR1 and CDR2 from the germline V gene are LGHNA and YSLEER. The CDR3 runs to 16 residues.

The genes are TRBV18 and TRBJ2-7, with D perhaps TRBD1 (6 bases). The CDR3 extends over 14 amino acids. Trimming stripped 3 bases from V and 4 bases from J, with 13 bases between. The germline gives CDR1 KGHSH, CDR2 LQKENI. CDR3 amino acids: CASSPSRGSYEQYF. The CDR3 nucleotides are TGTGCCAGCTCACCCTCCAGGGGTTCATACGAGCAGTACTTC.

The chain joins TRBV7-2 to TRBJ1-1; D may be TRBD1 (6 bases). Germline assignment: CDR1 SGHTA and CDR2 FQGNSA. The V end lost 3 bases, the J end lost 4 bases, and 12 bases lay between the germline ends. The CDR3 spans 14 residues. The CDR3 coding sequence is TGTGCCAGCAGCTTGGGGGGGCTGGGCACTGAAGCTTTCTTT. Translated, it gives CASSLGGLGTEAFF. Full variable domain (remainder filled in from reference TRBV7-2 and TRBJ1-1): GAGVSQSPSNKVTEKGKDVELRCDPISGHTALYWYRQSLGQGLEFLIYFQGNSAPDKSGLPSDRFSAERTGGSVSTLTIQRTQQEDSAVYLCASSLGGLGTEAFFGQGTRLTVV.

This chain joins TRBV5-4 and TRBJ2-3; TRBD2 agrees at 13 bases. There are 18 residues in the CDR3. The ends lost 2 bases at V and 0 bases at J; junction bases unmatched: 6. Germline CDR1 SGHNT, CDR2 YYREEE (reference sequence). The CDR3 DNA is TGTGCCAGCAGCTTAGGACTAGCGGGGGTTACTAGCACAGATACGCAGTATTTT. Amino acid sequence: CASSLGLAGVTSTDTQYF.

The CDR3 nucleotides read TGTGCCAGCAGTTCAGGGTTCTACAATGAGCAGTTCTTC. The encoded protein is CASSSGFYNEQFF. The V and J genes are TRBV6-1 and TRBJ2-1, with D maybe TRBD1 (5 bases). V lost 5 bases to trimming and J lost 3 bases, with 8 bases between them. Germline V CDR1 and CDR2: MNHNS, SASEGT. This CDR3 has 13 amino acids.

This CDR3 is CASSSGRANEQFF. The CDR3 DNA follows: TGCGCCAGCAGTAGCGGGAGGGCCAATGAGCAGTTCTTC. The rearrangement uses TRBV5-1 and TRBJ2-1, with TRBD2 matching over 11 bases. CDR1 and CDR2 from the germline V gene are SGHRS and YFSETQ. The CDR3 runs 13 residues. Trimming removed 5 bases from V and 6 bases from J; junction bases left unmatched: 1. The variable domain in full, completed from reference TRBV5-1 and TRBJ2-1, reads KAGVTQTPRYLIKTRGQQVTLSCSPISGHRSVSWYQQTPGQGLQFLFEYFSETQRNKGNFPGRFSGRQFSNSRSEMNVSTLELGDSALYLCASSSGRANEQFFGPGTRLTVL.

V gene TRBV15 combines with J gene TRBJ2-7, with 7 positions matching TRBD1. The CDR3 loop spans 15 amino acids. J lost 2 bases, V lost 1 base, and 5 bases had no gene match. Per the germline V gene, CDR1 is LNHNV and CDR2 is YYDKDF (reference sequence). This CDR3 is CATSRATGRTYEQYF. The CDR3 DNA follows: TGTGCCACCAGCAGAGCGACAGGGCGGACCTACGAGCAGTACTTC.

The rearrangement links TRBV7-9 to TRBJ2-3, with 10 bases fitting TRBD2. The CDR3 contains 15 residues. Germline CDR1 SEHNR, CDR2 FQNEAQ (reference sequence). V was clipped by 5 bases and J by 7 bases; unmatched bases: 9. The chain's CDR3 is CASSPGLAVVYTQYF. The CDR3 nucleotides are TGTGCCAGCAGCCCCGGACTAGCGGTCGTATATACGCAGTATTTT. The full variable domain, its missing parts supplied by reference TRBV7-9 and TRBJ2-3, is DTGVSQNPRHKITKRGQNVTFRCDPISEHNRLYWYRQTLGQGPEFLTYFQNEAQLEKSRLLSDRFSAERPKGSFSTLEIQRTEQGDSAMYLCASSPGLAVVYTQYFGPGTRLTVL.

The CDR3 bases are TGTGCCAGCAGCCTCTACGGGAGGACAGGAAACACCATATATTTT. Translated: CASSLYGRTGNTIYF. The V call is TRBV11-2, the J call TRBJ1-3; D may be TRBD1 (5 bases). V lost 5 bases and J lost 4, with 15 bases in between. Germline V CDR1 and CDR2: SGHAT, FQNNGV. This CDR3 is 15 amino acids long.

The gene calls are TRBV2 and TRBJ1-2, with a possible D match to TRBD1 (5 bases). The CDR3 extends over 14 amino acids. V lost 6 bases to trimming and J lost 0 bases, with 11 bases between them. Germline V CDR1 and CDR2: SNHLY, FYNNEI. CDR3 region: CASRADSPNYGYTF. The CDR3 DNA is TGTGCCAGCAGGGCCGACAGCCCTAACTATGGCTACACCTTC.

The chain couples TRBV18 to TRBJ1-5, with D unresolved. Trimming took off 3 bases at V and 8 bases at J, with 14 bases between the two ends. CDR3 length: 14 residues. Germline CDR1 is KGHSH and CDR2 is LQKENI. The CDR3 loop is CASSPTTKLEPQHF. CDR3 nucleotides: TGTGCCAGCTCACCCACGACTAAATTAGAGCCCCAGCATTTT.

This clone was seen once. DNA of the CDR3: TGCGCCAGCAGCCAAGATCTAACAGAACCTCATGAAGCTTTCTTT. Translating it yields CASSQDLTEPHEAFF. The genes are TRBV4-1 and TRBJ1-1; D uncertain. Germline V CDR1 and CDR2: MGHRA, YSYEKL. The V gene lost 0 bases and the J gene lost 7 bases, with 15 bases spanning the gap. There are 15 residues in the CDR3.

This sequence joins TRBV6-1 and TRBJ1-2; TRBD1 agrees at 8 bases. Per germline, CDR1 MNHNS and CDR2 SASEGT. The CDR3 totals 14 residues. Trimming cost V 2 bases and J 7 bases; bases outside gene matches: 6. The chain's CDR3 is CASSELPDRVGYTF. The CDR3 nucleotides are TGTGCCAGCAGTGAACTCCCGGACAGGGTTGGCTACACCTTC.